The T cell receptor (beta chain) described here comes from a study of T cell responses to AZD1222 COVID-19 vaccine. Study results and limitations: Clonal diversity may have been underestimated, and the donors were mostly white British, with more females than males. Regions 160-218 and 743-854 dominated among vaccine-associated CD4 TCRs spanning spike.

Data came from immunoSEQ multiplex PCR; TCRdb stores just in-frame clones and leaves some out. The sample lists roughly 180,000 clones, roughly 92% occurring once. Note on this clone: Its antigen is unidentified.

CDR1 is SGHVS, CDR2 FQNEAQ, per germline. The CDR3 consists of 14 residues. The germline V and J ends were trimmed by 2 bases and 14 bases, with 18 bases remaining between them. The chain links TRBV7-8 to TRBJ1-4; no definite D call. The source material was peripheral blood, sampled 28 days after the second AZD1222 dose. The receptor was isolated from an adult who received the AZD1222 COVID-19 vaccine. The CDR3 DNA is TGTGCCAGCAGCTTATTAAGGCTCGATACGGTTCTGTTTTTT. Amino acids: CASSLLRLDTVLFF.